This T cell receptor beta chain comes out of a study of T cell clonality in common variable immunodeficiency. The germline gives CDR1 SGHRS, CDR2 YFSETQ. Trimming removed 4 bases at V and 4 bases at J, with 19 bases between. The CDR3 has 16 residues. Study-wide results and limits: Links between repertoire features and CVID complications were heterogeneity-limited. Fewer TCRbeta clones were shared among CVID subjects than controls.

This clone has at least ten counts. Antigen: not known. With the read ending 3 residues before the CDR3 end, the germline J gene is used to fill in that end. Each donor provided about 5 to 8.5 ml of heparinized whole blood. Sequenced by immunoSEQ multiplex PCR; TCRdb stores in-frame clones only, minus some. Observed in the sample are 50,000 to 60,000 clones, none of them singletons. The rearrangement links TRBV5-1 to TRBJ2-3; D might be TRBD1 or TRBD2, each matching 7 bases. The receptor comes from a person aged 18 to 75 in good health. Material: peripheral blood mononuclear cells. The CDR3 bases that were read are TGCGCCAGCAGCCCCCAGGGGGGCGGGAGTGCAGATACG. Its translation is CASSPQGGGSADT. The whole CDR3 region reads CASSPQGGGSADTQYF.